This T cell receptor (beta chain) was recovered during a study of regulatory T cells in long-lasting Graves disease (dated by TCRdb to about 2021). Study-wide context: In the newly diagnosed Graves' disease group, patients had been taking antithyroid drugs for less than 3 months. A total of around 35 samples underwent TCR sequencing, from roughly 13 patients with persistent Graves' disease and some 20 patients with newly diagnosed Graves' disease. Persistent Graves' disease patients were compared with newly diagnosed Graves' disease patients by peripheral blood TCR sequencing and RNA sequencing. The study was conducted in China and was registered as a clinical trial. The paper's findings and limits, for the study overall: Because the primary lesion, thyroid tissue, could not be accessed, the study looked at peripheral blood alone. TRBV28, TRBJ1-2 and TRBJ2-5 were preferentially used in persistent disease, while TRBV20-1 and TRBJ2-1 were favored in newly diagnosed disease. Patients with persistent disease shared more public clonotypes (over 2,500) than newly diagnosed patients did (966). Sequencing and analysis were restricted to the TCR beta chain. As a limitation, the authors acknowledged that the small sample size may reduce accuracy. Compared with newly diagnosed patients, patients with persistent Graves' disease had lower TCR Shannon entropy and fewer highly expanded clones, which suggests clonal expansion.

This clonotype turned up a few times. Its antigen is unknown. Base qualities were left out, and no much larger clone turns up one base away. The protocol used for the library was multiplex PCR. For sequencing, an Illumina HiSeq 4000 was employed. TCR beta libraries were built with iRepertoire HTBI primers and Arm-PCR amplification of CDR3 regions. Before sequencing, the PCR products underwent gel purification. Under the source paper's analysis protocol: Gene usage analysis of CDR3 amino acid clonotypes used the approximately 62 TRBV and around 14 TRBJ segments found across samples. COPE and FqMerger were used to merge the filtered high-quality paired reads into contigs. BLAST was used to align contigs to IMGT TRBV, TRBD and TRBJ reference genes, and CDR3 was defined according to IMGT. Any clonotype with a frequency above 0.1% was classified as a highly expanded clone. Repertoire diversity was measured by Shannon entropy, and V-J evenness by the Gini coefficient. A clonotype found in more than one individual was treated as public. TCRdb redid the processing of the public reads, applying fastp at Q25 and MiXCR, and retained in-frame beta chains. Merged by CDR3 protein, the rows form single entries marked with the most common genes and DNA. The authors' filters were not applied to this entry. The sample contains about 530,000 distinct CDR3 sequences, 15% to 20% of them found a single time. Of the sample, more than 20% falls within the top ten clones.

The CDR3, cysteine through phenylalanine, is 14 amino acids long. Of all the DNA, just the CDR3 is kept, 42 bases in frame from base 1. Reading the germline V gene gives CDR1 MNHEY and CDR2 SVGEGT. A distance of 19 bases separates the germline ends of V and J, which lose 7 bases and 6 bases respectively. The time point label of this sample denotes: newly diagnosed GD, antithyroid drugs for less than 3 months. For both TCR sequencing and RNA sequencing, RNA was extracted from PBMCs in TRIzol. The diagnosis of Graves' disease followed American Thyroid Association guidelines. Recruitment of patients was carried out at an endocrinology department in Xi'an, China. From each patient, about 9.7 milliliters of peripheral blood was collected into an EDTA anticoagulant tube. Ficoll Paque Plus density gradient separation was used to isolate PBMCs, and no further T cell sorting was done. An Agilent 2100 Bioanalyzer and agarose gel were used to assess RNA quality, and a NanoDrop 2000 was used to measure RNA concentration.

These data are also associated with another study on T cells in Graves' hyperthyroidism and ophthalmopathy. Per the second study: Stable Graves' hyperthyroidism was defined as no progression to ophthalmopathy during 18 months of follow-up. Hyperthyroidism patients were newly diagnosed, had a disease duration of under 2 months, and were aged 18 to 65 years. Patients with uncontrolled infections, other autoimmune diseases, pregnancy or lactation were excluded. Clinical symptoms, serum thyroxine and TRAb, thyroid ultrasound, and orbital computed tomography formed the basis for the diagnoses. For the first round of RT-PCR on the TCR CDR3, the HTBI primer set was used together with the Qiagen OneStep RT-PCR kit. Most expanded thyroid clonotypes (frequency above 0.001) were also detected in blood, a finding suggesting that blood repertoires may reflect thyroid immune responses. A model built on a 13 V-J signature distinguished ophthalmopathy from stable hyperthyroidism, reaching roughly 88% sensitivity and about 81% specificity in cross-validation and 80%/75% in testing. In validation, progression to ophthalmopathy was predicted by the model with roughly 69% sensitivity and 72% to 85% specificity, a median of approximately 7.1 months before onset. To identify distinguishing TCR V-J signatures, a discovery cohort of about 95 patients was used, comprising 43 with Graves' ophthalmopathy and around 57 with stable Graves' hyperthyroidism. Whether ophthalmopathy could be predicted prospectively was tested in an independent validation cohort made up of under 20 hyperthyroidism patients plus 17 patients who later progressed to ophthalmopathy. The 100 or so discovery patients were divided at random into training and test sets in a 7:3 ratio. Thyroid tissue and blood T-cell repertoires from more than 5 Graves' hyperthyroidism patients were also compared in the study. Following sampling, methimazole starting at 30 mg daily was given to hyperthyroidism patients, and high-dose intravenous methylprednisolone was given to ophthalmopathy patients. Libraries were constructed in a second round of multiplex PCR, after which size selection and purification were performed. Libraries were sequenced paired-end with 100 bp reads on an Illumina HiSeq2000. SOAPnuke was used to process the raw data, removing reads that contained adapters or uncalled bases, had a mean Phred below 15, or lacked an exact match to the constant primer or identifier. High-quality paired reads were merged with COPE v1.2.5, and unique nucleotide sequences were defined as clonotypes. Clonotypes were aligned to IMGT TRBV, TRBD and TRBJ reference segments using MiTCR v1.1. The analysis included only V-J combinations with a frequency above 0.0001, which together covered 99% to 99.2% of the repertoires. The TCS score was defined as the ratio of F50 (clonal expansion) to E x V (chaos), calculated using BLOSUM62-based TCRdist between CDR3 peptides within each V-J. Welch's t-statistics and random forest reduced roughly 500 V-J features to some 14, which were used in a naive Bayes classifier (R e1071). Sample size was not statistically predetermined, and blinding of investigators to group allocation was not performed. According to the paper, TCR Vbeta CDR3 sequencing was carried out on 135 peripheral blood samples, which came from 40 to 45 ophthalmopathy, 70 to 80 hyperthyroidism and about 17 progressor patients.

The chain is assembled from TRBV6-2 or TRBV6-3 and TRBJ2-7; D gene: possibly TRBD2, on 6 matching bases. The sequences come from peripheral blood mononuclear cells (PBMCs), collected at new diagnosis, from a patient treated with antithyroid drugs. The TCR was taken from a woman aged 40 to 65 with Graves disease. Donor details come from another sample of the same person, matched by shared clones. The CDR3 is CASIQGLMDSEQYF. The nucleotide sequence reads as follows: TGTGCCAGCATCCAAGGACTAATGGATTCCGAGCAGTACTTC.